One TCR beta chain is described in this entry. These data come from a study of blood T cell repertoires in COVID-19. Assay: immunoSEQ multiplex PCR; the TCRdb copy retains only in-frame clones and omits some. Seen here are about 430,000 clones, approximately 92% observed once, and the top ten hold roughly 1.1%. This CDR3 comprises 13 residues. Germline-derived CDR1 and CDR2 are GTSNPN and SVGIG (reference sequence). Trimming shortened V by 0 bases and J by 0 bases, and 5 bases separated the two germline ends. This receptor was taken from a man aged 30 to 45 who had recovered from COVID-19. The source material was PBMCs or T cells enriched from blood (not recorded which). The chain has TRBV30 and TRBJ1-1; D not certain. CDR3 nucleotides: TGTGCCTGGAGTGTCGGGTTGAACACTGAAGCTTTCTTT. Translated: CAWSVGLNTEAFF.